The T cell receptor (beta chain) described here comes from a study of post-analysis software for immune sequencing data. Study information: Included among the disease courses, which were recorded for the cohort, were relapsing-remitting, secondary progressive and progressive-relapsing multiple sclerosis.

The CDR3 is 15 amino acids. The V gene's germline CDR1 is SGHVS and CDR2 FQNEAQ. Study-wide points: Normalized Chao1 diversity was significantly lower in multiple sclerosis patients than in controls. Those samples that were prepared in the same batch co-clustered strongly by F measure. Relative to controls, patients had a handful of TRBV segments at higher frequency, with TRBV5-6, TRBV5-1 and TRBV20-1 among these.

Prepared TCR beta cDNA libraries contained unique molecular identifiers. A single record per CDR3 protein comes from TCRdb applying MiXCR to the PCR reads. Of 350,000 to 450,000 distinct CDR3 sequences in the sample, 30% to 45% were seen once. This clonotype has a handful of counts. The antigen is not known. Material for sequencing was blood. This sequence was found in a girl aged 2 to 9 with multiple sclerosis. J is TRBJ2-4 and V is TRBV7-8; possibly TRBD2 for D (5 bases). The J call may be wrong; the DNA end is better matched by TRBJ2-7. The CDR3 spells CASSPSKKRAYEQYF. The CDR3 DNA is TGTGCCAGCAGTCCCTCTAAGAAGAGGGCCTACGAGCAGTACTTC.